These 10 T cell receptor beta chains share one sample of origin, sequenced in a study of response to subunit inactivated influenza vaccine. TCRdb itself ran the RT-PCR reads through MiXCR, one entry per CDR3 protein. The sample holds 700,000 to 800,000 distinct CDR3 sequences, approximately 17% seen once. This sample comprised PBMCs from blood, obtained 4 to 6 days after vaccination. These receptors came from a man aged 50-60 years who received an inactivated influenza vaccine.

This clonotype appeared many times. This rearrangement joins TRBV12-3 or TRBV12-4 to TRBJ1-1; a possible D gene is TRBD1 (6 bases). The CDR3 is 14 amino acids. Trimming stripped 6 bases from V and 2 bases from J, with 13 bases between. The CDR3 spells CASRLQGPNTEAFF. CDR3 coding DNA: TGTGCCAGCAGGCTACAGGGCCCTAACACTGAAGCTTTCTTT.

Only a few counts were recorded for this clonotype. The rearrangement joins TRBV28 to TRBJ2-7; 7 nucleotides line up with TRBD1. With V trimmed by 5 bases and J by 8 bases, 12 bases remained unmatched. Germline CDR1 MDHEN, CDR2 SYDVKM. The CDR3 sequence is 14 residues long. The CDR3 sequence: CASSLRDSRRQQYF. The CDR3, as DNA: TGTGCCAGCAGTCTTCGGGACAGCCGGCGTCAGCAGTACTTC.

This clonotype was seen just once. At one end, the junction sequence differs from germline, possibly due to a read error. The J gene is TRBJ2-3, the V gene TRBV29-1, with 12 bases that match TRBD2. The CDR3 spans 15 residues. Germline assignment: CDR1 SQVTM and CDR2 ANQGSEA. The CDR3 protein is CSVGTSGADTDTQCF. The CDR3 bases are TGCAGCGTTGGGACTAGCGGGGCCGACACAGATACGCAGTGTTTT.

This clonotype was picked up a small number of times. This chain connects TRBV7-9 to TRBJ1-2, with D possibly matching TRBD1 (5 bases). The V gene's germline CDR1 is SEHNR and CDR2 FQNEAQ (reference sequence). This CDR3 contains 12 residues. V lost 6 bases, J lost 7 bases, and 12 bases lay in between. The CDR3 spells CASSTTGPGYTF. CDR3 nucleotide sequence: TGTGCCAGCAGTACCACAGGACCTGGCTACACCTTC.

The J gene is TRBJ2-5, the V gene TRBV7-9, with a weak D call TRBD1 (6 bases). This CDR3 has 14 amino acids. Germline-derived CDR1 and CDR2 are SEHNR and FQNEAQ (reference sequence). V was pared by 5 bases and J by 4 bases, with 14 bases between. CDR3 residues: CASSIYRDGETQYF. In DNA, the CDR3 is TGTGCCAGCAGCATCTACAGGGACGGAGAGACCCAGTACTTC.

This clonotype has more than one count but fewer than ten. The chain is built from TRBV6-5 and TRBJ1-1, with TRBD1 as a possible D gene (6 bases). The CDR3 has 14 amino acids. V lost 1 base to trimming and J lost 4 bases, with 10 bases between them. Germline V lookup: CDR1 MNHEY, CDR2 SVGAGI. CDR3 protein: CASSYFRGGTEAFF. The CDR3 nucleotides read TGTGCCAGCAGTTACTTCAGGGGAGGCACTGAAGCTTTCTTT.

This clonotype was found once. CDR3 DNA sequence: TGTGCCAGCAGCTTAGACGGGAGCAGAACAGATACGCAGTATTTT. Amino acids: CASSLDGSRTDTQYF. V gene TRBV7-9 combines with J gene TRBJ2-3, with D perhaps TRBD2 (6 bases). With 1 base removed from V and 3 bases from J, the gap between germline ends came to 11 bases. CDR1 and CDR2 from the germline V gene are SEHNR and FQNEAQ (reference sequence). The CDR3 has 15 residues.

This rearrangement joins TRBV7-2 to TRBJ1-2, with D perhaps TRBD1 (5 bases). Germline CDR1 and CDR2: SGHTA and FQGNSA. The CDR3 loop spans 15 amino acids. Trimming removed 4 bases from V and 4 bases from J, with 16 bases in between. The CDR3 region is CASSSWDRGIYGYTF. The CDR3, as DNA: TGTGCCAGCAGCTCGTGGGACCGGGGAATCTATGGCTACACCTTC.

This clonotype was observed a few times. The chain combines TRBV3-1 with TRBJ2-1; D remains unclear. CDR3 length equals 16 residues. The ends were cut back, 3 bases at V and 2 bases at J, with 14 bases in the middle. In germline, CDR1 is LGHDT, CDR2 YNNKEL (reference sequence). The CDR3 loop is CASSHYRAAPYNEQFF. The DNA of the CDR3 is TGTGCCAGCAGCCACTACCGGGCAGCGCCCTACAATGAGCAGTTCTTC.

This clonotype occurred a few times. V is TRBV5-1 and J is TRBJ2-1, with 7 nucleotides matching TRBD1. CDR1 and CDR2 from the germline V gene are SGHRS and YFSETQ. J was trimmed by 2 bases and V by 5 bases; bases with no gene match: 7. There are 15 residues in the CDR3. Here the CDR3 DNA reads TGCGCCAGCAGTCAGGGGGATCTGACCTACAATGAGCAGTTCTTC. Translated, it gives CASSQGDLTYNEQFF.